Given below is one T cell receptor beta chain in context. Other DNA sequences within the sample encode an identical CDR3. The ends were cut back, 3 bases at V and 3 bases at J, with 9 bases in the middle. Germline CDR1 reads LNHDA; CDR2 reads SQIVND (reference sequence). The CDR3 runs 14 residues. This record belongs to a study of blood T cell repertoires in COVID-19. Study-wide background: From T cells, B-cell-depleted T cells, or PBMCs came the material, which was cDNA or gDNA.

How the authors handled the data: Amplification of reference gene primers was used by the study to estimate nucleated cell counts. Sequencing used immunoSEQ multiplex PCR; TCRdb keeps in-frame clones, though not all of them. V, J and clone size derive from that table, while D and trimming were established from the DNA sequence. Seen here are about 270,000 clones, around 82% observed once, and the top ten hold less than 4%. This sequence was found in a woman between 18 and 29 years old with acute or convalescent COVID-19. Material: peripheral blood. This chain joins TRBV19 and TRBJ2-1; a weak D match, TRBD2 (6 bases). CDR3 loop: CASSIGGDYNEQFF. The CDR3 bases are TGTGCCAGTAGTATCGGAGGGGACTACAATGAGCAGTTCTTC.